This note documents a single T cell receptor beta chain sequence. As originally analysed: Researchers report that nucleated cell counts were estimated from reference gene primer amplification. Produced via immunoSEQ multiplex PCR; TCRdb's table is partial and in-frame only. That table gives V, J and clone size, and the DNA gave D and trimming. The sample yields more than 200,000 clones, roughly 84% seen once. The sample comes from a study of blood T cell repertoires in COVID-19. Background on the study: Donors in the United States, Italy and Spain gave samples during acute or convalescent COVID-19. T cells, B-cell-depleted T cells, or PBMCs supplied cDNA or gDNA.

CDR1 MNHNS and CDR2 SASEGT come from the germline V gene. The CDR3 covers 18 residues. Trimming took 0 bases from V and 0 from J, leaving 15 bases between them. Sequenced material: peripheral blood. V gene TRBV6-1 combines with J gene TRBJ1-5; D ambiguous. The source of this sequence is a man in his 60s with acute or convalescent COVID-19. The DNA for the CDR3 is TGTGCCAGCAGTGAAGCTTCCGCGGGAGTTTATAGCAATCAGCCCCAGCATTTT. This gives the protein CASSEASAGVYSNQPQHF.